A selection of T cell receptor beta chains follows, all from one sample in a study of blood T cell repertoires in COVID-19. Clones were read by immunoSEQ multiplex PCR, and TCRdb kept only the in-frame ones, dropping some. The table shows roughly 160,000 clones, with approximately 90% occurring only once. The material sequenced was peripheral blood. The receptor set was obtained from a woman in her sixties or seventies who had recovered from COVID-19. CDR3s include the opening cysteine and the closing phenylalanine or tryptophan. A D gene is named only where the DNA matches it firmly. Expanded clones are given a class, and other clones once, few, many or no size at all.

. | TRBJ2-7 | . | TRBV6-5 | CASSTPLRAYYEQYF | TGTGCCAGCAGTACCCCCCTCAGGGCCTACTACGAGCAGTACTTC
. | TRBJ1-2 | . | TRBV7-2 | CASSSSPAESYGYTF | TGTGCCAGCAGCTCCTCTCCGGCGGAATCGTATGGCTACACCTTC
. | TRBJ2-6 | . | TRBV3-1/TRBV3-2 | CATKSSGANVLTF | TGTGCCACCAAGAGCTCTGGGGCCAACGTCCTGACTTTC
. | TRBJ1-5 | . | TRBV21-1 | CASSFRDRNQPQHF | TGTGCCAGCAGCTTCCGGGACAGAAATCAGCCCCAGCATTTT
. | TRBJ2-2 | . | TRBV15 | CATSRDLGPAGELFF | TGTGCCACCAGCAGAGATTTGGGGCCGGCCGGGGAGCTGTTTTTT
TRBD1 | TRBJ2-7 | few | TRBV18 | CASSPQGQGIDEQYF | TGTGCCAGCTCACCACAGGGACAGGGGATTGACGAGCAGTACTTC
. | TRBJ1-2 | few | TRBV11-3 | CASSLMWGREQPWGYTF | TGTGCCAGCAGCTTAATGTGGGGCCGAGAGCAGCCATGGGGCTACACCTTC
. | TRBJ2-5 | . | TRBV14 | CASSHFAGGFGQETQYF | TGTGCCAGCAGCCATTTTGCAGGGGGGTTCGGCCAAGAGACCCAGTACTTC
. | TRBJ1-6 | . | TRBV2 | CASSDWEKSPLHF | TGTGCCAGCAGTGATTGGGAGAAATCACCCCTCCACTTT
. | TRBJ2-1 | . | TRBV28 | CASSPTGLNDNEQFF | TGTGCCAGCAGTCCGACGGGACTCAACGACAATGAGCAGTTCTTC
. | TRBJ2-2 | . | TRBV3-1/TRBV3-2 | CASSLGGGGELFF | TGTGCCAGCAGCCTTGGGGGCGGCGGGGAGCTGTTTTTT
TRBD2 | TRBJ2-3 | . | TRBV10-2 | CASTLAGATTQYF | TGCGCCAGCACCCTAGCGGGGGCGACTACGCAGTATTTT
TRBD1 | TRBJ2-2 | . | TRBV28 | CASSLFQGQGTTGELFF | TGTGCCAGCAGTTTATTCCAGGGACAGGGGACCACCGGGGAGCTGTTTTTT
. | TRBJ2-5 | . | TRBV4-2 | CASSQEYRPQETQYF | TGTGCCAGCAGCCAAGAGTACAGGCCTCAAGAGACCCAGTACTTC
. | TRBJ2-2 | . | TRBV11-2 | CASSLGGQLFF | TGTGCCAGCAGCTTAGGGGGCCAGCTGTTTTTT
TRBD2 | TRBJ2-2 | few | TRBV19 | CASRPGGSMVLFF | TGTGCCAGTAGACCGGGGGGTTCTATGGTTCTGTTTTTT
TRBD1 | TRBJ1-2 | . | TRBV3-1/TRBV3-2 | CASSQHRDRSYGYTF | TGTGCCAGCAGCCAACACCGGGACAGGAGCTATGGCTACACCTTC
. | TRBJ1-1 | . | TRBV9 | CASSVMGASTGTEAFF | TGTGCCAGCAGCGTAATGGGGGCCTCAACGGGGACTGAAGCTTTCTTT
. | TRBJ2-1 | . | TRBV5-1 | CASSLGTGDFGEQFF | TGCGCCAGCAGCTTGGGAACAGGGGACTTCGGTGAGCAGTTCTTC
TRBD2 | TRBJ2-3 | . | TRBV19 | CASSIVLAGMDTQYF | TGTGCCAGTAGTATAGTCCTAGCGGGGATGGATACGCAGTATTTT
TRBD2 | TRBJ2-7 | . | TRBV6-6 | CASSTPGGAAEQYF | TGTGCCAGCAGTACCCCGGGGGGGGCGGCCGAGCAGTACTTC
. | TRBJ1-2 | . | TRBV5-1 | CASSLGQYYGYTF | TGCGCCAGCAGCTTGGGTCAGTACTATGGCTACACCTTC